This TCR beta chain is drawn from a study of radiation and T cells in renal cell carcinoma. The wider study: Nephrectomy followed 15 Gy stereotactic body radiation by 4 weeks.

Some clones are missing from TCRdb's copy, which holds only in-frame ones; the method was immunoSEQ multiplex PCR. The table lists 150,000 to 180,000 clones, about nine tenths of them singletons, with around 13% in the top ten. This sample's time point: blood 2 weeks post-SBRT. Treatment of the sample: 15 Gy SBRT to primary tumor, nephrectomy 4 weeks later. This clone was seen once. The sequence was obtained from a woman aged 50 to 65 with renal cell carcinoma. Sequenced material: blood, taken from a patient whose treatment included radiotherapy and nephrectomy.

This chain's CDR3 is CASRKAGGSYEQYF. The DNA for the CDR3 is TGTGCCAGCAGGAAGGCAGGCGGCTCCTACGAGCAGTACTTC. This chain joins TRBV13 and TRBJ2-7; D is unresolved. The CDR3 is made up of 14 amino acids. The V gene lost 6 bases and the J gene lost 0 bases, with 12 bases spanning the gap. Germline V gene data show CDR1 as PRHDT and CDR2 as FYEKMQ (reference sequence).